This TCR beta chain appears in the sequencing data of a study of shared clonotypes between healthy human individuals (dated by TCRdb to about 2020). For context, the study as a whole: Two women and three men aged 18 to 49 years were included in the cohort. For each donor, CD4 naive and CD4 memory were each given three plates, CD8 naive was given two plates, and CD8 memory was given one plate. Different laboratories and diverse techniques were used to prepare libraries and sequence TCR repertoires, to increase sequencing depth and limit assay-specific biases. To estimate repertoire size and how much clonotypes are shared between individuals, the study performed deep sequencing of blood TCR repertoires from a few healthy adults. Per donor, leukapheresis produced somewhere between about 0.94 and 8.9 billion PBMCs. What the research found in general, with its limitations: Sampling was restricted to blood, and TCR repertoires in tissue are likely to differ from TCR repertoires in blood. Even with the large sequencing depth, rarefaction of the sorted-subset datasets indicated that sequencing was incomplete. Clonotypes shared by all four sorted-subset donors showed higher generation probabilities than non-shared clonotypes. When a few donors were compared, the shared fraction of clonotypes was about 5.4% for naive CD4, roughly 3.3% for naive CD8, about 2.5% for memory CD4, and under 0.5% for memory CD8. Based on pairwise subsampling, the degree of clonotype sharing among donors was expected to be affected by sequencing depth. The genetic and exposure-history diversity represented was limited by the small number of donors. Naive subsets generally had larger estimated clonotype richness than memory subsets did.

TCR CDR3 regions were amplified from genomic DNA by multiplex PCR using the deep immunoSEQ assay. For each cell subset, the extracted genomic DNA was distributed evenly across all wells of several immunoSEQ 96-well plates, and each plate served as one replicate. For sorted subsets, 200 to 250 ng genomic DNA, equal to some 28,000 T cell genomes, was loaded into each replicate PCR. Purified libraries were quantified with a Qubit 3.0 fluorometer, sized on a Bioanalyzer 2100, and re-quantified with the KAPA Library Quantification kit. Every immunoSEQ 96-well plate was sequenced on a separate single-read 150-cycle Illumina NextSeq 550 flow cell. The published analysis was carried out like this. Because the immunoSEQ output held only junctional sequences and lacked quality scores, the filtering could not match the filtering applied to full-length reads. Sequences were annotated with PyIR, a Python wrapper for IgBLAST v1.9, using IMGT germline references to assign V/J genes and CDR3. Reads were filtered out if the reads had weak V/J assignments (E-value above 1e-6), no CDR3, stop codons, out-of-frame junctions, or ambiguous translated residues. V3J clonotypes were defined by identical inferred V gene, J gene, and CDR3 amino acid sequence. The percentage overlap between two repertoires was calculated by dividing the number of shared unique clonotypes by the size of the smaller repertoire. RTK rarefaction, the Chao1 estimator, and Recon v2.1 estimates of unobserved clonotypes were used to assess repertoire richness. Generation probabilities were computed with OLGA for all TCRbeta clonotypes obtained by the gDNA method from four donors. TCRdb's version of the immuneACCESS table is confined to in-frame rearrangements and falls short of the full clone set. An unresolved V gene accounts for under half of the shortfall where checked; the remainder is of unknown origin. Clonal size and the V and J genes are those of that table, whereas D and trimming came from the DNA. The sample records 750,000 to 1,000,000 clones, around 93% of which are singletons. The top ten constitute under 30% of the sample.

Points on this clone: Its antigen is currently not known. The input lacks base qualities; no much larger clone sits a single base away. The sample contains more than one DNA sequence encoding this CDR3.

CD8 naive samples consisted of CD45RO-negative cells that were positively selected for CCR7, yielding a CD45RA+CCR7+ population without TemRA cells. The donors were healthy, HIV-negative adults who had no recently reported acute infections or vaccinations. Every donor was a Caucasian adult residing in Nashville, Tennessee, USA. Blood was collected by leukapheresis, and PBMCs were isolated by Ficoll-Histopaque density gradient centrifugation and then cryopreserved in liquid nitrogen vapor phase. Purity and quantity of every magnetically sorted T cell population were checked by analytical flow cytometry. Each sorted fraction had its genomic DNA isolated and then quantified by UV absorbance on a Nanodrop 2000c. The CDR3 contains 12 residues, cysteine and phenylalanine counted. CDR3 DNA is the only sequence kept; it has 36 bases, read in frame from the first base. Looking up the germline V gene yields CDR1 SQVTM and CDR2 ANQGSEA. V ends up 4 bases short and J 3 bases short, with an unmatched junction base count of 3.

The V gene is TRBV29-1 and the J gene is TRBJ2-7; 7 central nucleotides agree with TRBD1. Material for sequencing was naive CD8+ T cells sorted from blood. Reading the label with the study, this specimen's cell subset or site is: CD45RA+CCR7+. This receptor was obtained from a young man in good health. The sequenced DNA: TGCAGCGTTGTAGCAGGGGGCTACGAGCAGTACTTC. Its product reads: CSVVAGGYEQYF.